This TCR beta chain was profiled in a study of T cell responses to AZD1222 COVID-19 vaccine. For the study at large: Second-dose intervals near 4 or 12 weeks were combined.

As concerns this clone: Its antigen is as yet unknown.

General study points: An increase in Spike-specific TCR breadth and depth was observed after two AZD1222 doses. Clonal diversity was possibly underestimated, and the donors were mostly white British, with more females.

Some clones are missing from TCRdb's copy, which holds only in-frame ones; the method was immunoSEQ multiplex PCR. The sample holds 130,000 or so clones; around 86% are singletons and the top ten take around 22%. The origin of this receptor is an adult in good health. The sample here was peripheral blood, taken on day 0 of AZD1222 vaccination.

This chain's CDR3 is CAISRRGDGYTF. CDR3 sequence (DNA): TGTGCCATCTCAAGGAGAGGGGACGGCTACACCTTC. This chain connects TRBV6-5 to TRBJ1-2, with a weak D call TRBD1 (5 bases). CDR3 length: 12 residues. V was shortened by 10 bases and J by 8 bases, with 17 bases between the two germline ends. CDR1 is MNHEY, CDR2 SVGAGI, per germline.